This TCR beta chain was sequenced during a study of shared clonotypes between healthy human individuals (dated by TCRdb to 2020 to 2021). Describing the broader study: The cohort comprised two women and a few men aged 18 to 49 years. Per donor, three plates each were used for CD4 naive and CD4 memory, two for CD8 naive, and one for CD8 memory. To estimate repertoire size and how much clonotypes are shared between individuals, the study performed deep sequencing of blood TCR repertoires from a handful of healthy adults. To increase sequencing depth and limit assay-specific biases, TCR repertoire library preparation and sequencing were carried out by different laboratories using diverse techniques. Per donor, leukapheresis produced somewhere between about 0.94 and 9 billion PBMCs. What the study reported, not specific to this receptor: When a few donors were compared, the shared fraction of clonotypes was around 4.6% for naive CD4, roughly 3.3% for naive CD8, 2.3% for memory CD4, and 0.4% for memory CD8. Incomplete sequencing was indicated by rarefaction of sorted-subset datasets, despite the large sequencing depth. Pairwise subsampling led to the expectation that sequencing depth would affect the degree of clonotype sharing among donors. Larger estimated clonotype richness was generally found for naive subsets than for memory subsets. Only blood was sampled, and tissue TCR repertoires likely differ from those in blood. Because the study included a small number of donors, the genetic and exposure-history diversity represented was limited. Clonotypes shared by all four sorted-subset donors showed higher generation probabilities than non-shared clonotypes.

V and J are truncated by 6 bases and 2 bases respectively, leaving an intervening sequence of 12 bases. There are 14 amino acids in the CDR3, from cysteine to phenylalanine inclusive. Only CDR3 DNA is held: 42 bases, read in frame from base 1. In the germline V gene (reference sequence), CDR1 corresponds to MNHEY and CDR2 to SMNVEV. Details on this clone: There is no known antigen for this receptor. The sample holds no much larger clone one base away, and base qualities are not on file.

Using the deep immunoSEQ assay, TCR CDR3 regions were amplified from genomic DNA by multiplex PCR. Genomic DNA extracted from each cell subset was distributed evenly over all wells of several immunoSEQ 96-well plates, and each plate served as one replicate. For sorted subsets, 150 to 250 ng of genomic DNA, equivalent to 30,000 or so T cell genomes, went into each replicate PCR. Purified libraries were measured with a Qubit 3.0 fluorometer, size-checked on a Bioanalyzer 2100, and measured again with the KAPA Library Quantification kit. Every immunoSEQ 96-well plate was sequenced on a separate single-read 150-cycle Illumina NextSeq 550 flow cell. The study's processing was this. Because only junctional sequences without quality scores were contained in the immunoSEQ output, filtering matching that applied to full-length reads could not be performed. Sequences were annotated with PyIR, a Python wrapper for IgBLAST v1.9, and V/J genes and CDR3 were assigned using IMGT germline references. Any read was removed if the V/J assignment was weak (E-value above 1e-6), the CDR3 was missing, or the read contained stop codons, out-of-frame junctions, or ambiguous translated residues. V3J clonotypes were defined by identical inferred V gene, J gene, and CDR3 amino acid sequence. Percentage overlap between repertoires was computed as shared unique clonotypes divided by the size of the smaller repertoire. Three approaches were used to assess repertoire richness: RTK rarefaction, the Chao1 estimator, and Recon v2.1 estimates of unobserved clonotypes. OLGA was used to compute generation probabilities for all TCRbeta clonotypes that the gDNA method yielded from several donors. TCRdb carries this immuneACCESS record with in-frame sequences only. Its versions omit some clonotypes, under half of them owing to an unresolved V gene in the studies checked, with the rest unexplained. The V and J calls and clone size come from that table; D and trimming were worked out from the DNA. The sample table lists 1 million to 1.2 million clones, approximately 77% of them with a count of one. 0.89% of the sample lies in the top ten.

Donors were healthy HIV-negative adults with no recently reported acute infections or vaccinations. Every donor was a Caucasian adult living in Nashville, Tennessee, USA. CD4+ T cells were enriched by magnetic negative selection; naive cells were then positively selected on CD45RA, and the negative fraction formed the memory subset. After blood collection by leukapheresis, PBMCs were isolated using Ficoll-Histopaque density gradient centrifugation and then cryopreserved in the vapor phase of liquid nitrogen. Analytical flow cytometry was used to check the purity and quantity of every magnetically sorted T cell population. Each sorted fraction had its genomic DNA isolated and then quantified by UV absorbance on a Nanodrop 2000c.

This sequence was found in a man aged 18 to 35 in good health. Some clones in this sample may be carry-over from other donors' samples. This sequence uses TRBV27 and TRBJ2-3; the D gene is possibly TRBD2, with 6 bases matching. The sequenced sample consisted of memory CD4+ T cells from PBMCs. The cell subset or site label here, explained by the study, means: CD45RA-negative fraction. In nucleotide form, the sequence is TGTGCCAGCAGCCAAGGGGACTTCACAGATACGCAGTATTTT. This encodes CASSQGDFTDTQYF.